This T cell receptor (beta chain) was sequenced during a study of T cell repertoires in cytomegalovirus infection. Study details: Public TCR beta signatures indicated both CMV infection and matching HLA type. Study results and limitations: Within the response measured ex vivo, HLA-C-restricted CMV-specific TCR beta clonotypes were dominant.

CDR1 is PRHDT, CDR2 FYEKMQ, per germline (reference sequence). Trimming left V 5 bases short and J 0 bases short, with 19 bases between. CDR3 length: 17 amino acids. TCRdb recomputed calls from the reads with MiXCR, one row per CDR3 protein. The sample yields about 770,000 distinct CDR3 sequences, 25% to 35% seen once. This clonotype came up a few times. The antigen is not known. This sequence joins TRBV13 and TRBJ1-1; D is unclear. The sample here was cultured CD8+ T cells from PBMCs, taken from culture after CMV antigen stimulation. The TCR was taken from a human donor in good health (CMV status not recorded). Some clones in this sample may be carry-over from other donors' samples. The CDR3 nucleotides read TGTGCCAGCAGCCTCGGAAGGGCCTCCCCAATGAACACTGAAGCTTTCTTT. Translating gives CASSLGRASPMNTEAFF.